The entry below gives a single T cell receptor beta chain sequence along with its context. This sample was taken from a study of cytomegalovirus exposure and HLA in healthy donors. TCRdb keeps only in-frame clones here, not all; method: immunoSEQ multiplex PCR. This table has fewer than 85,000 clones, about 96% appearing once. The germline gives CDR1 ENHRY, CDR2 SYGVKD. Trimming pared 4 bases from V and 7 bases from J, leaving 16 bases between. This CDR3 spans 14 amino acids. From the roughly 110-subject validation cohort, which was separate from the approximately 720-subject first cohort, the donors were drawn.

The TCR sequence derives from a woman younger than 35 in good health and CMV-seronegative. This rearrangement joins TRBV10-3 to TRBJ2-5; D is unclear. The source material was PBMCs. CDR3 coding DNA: TGTGCCATCAGTGGGGCCAGCCAAGATTGGACCCAGTACTTC. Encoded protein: CAISGASQDWTQYF.